This T cell receptor (beta chain) comes out of a study of cytomegalovirus exposure and HLA in healthy donors (dated 2017 in TCRdb). With respect to the entire study: According to an earlier analysis of 587 of the donors, about 179 million T cells yielded roughly 110 million unique TCR beta sequences and about 300 Gb of sequence data. The study aimed to test whether signatures of past pathogen exposure could be identified by cataloging public T cell receptors. Rather than drawing on any new phenotypic data, the later analysis identified candidate immune exposures from TCR beta sequences and the way those sequences occurred across donors. Donor age, sex, ethnicity and CMV serostatus were collected together with the repertoire data. A later analysis re-analyzed previously published TCR beta repertoires from approximately 670 donors and added high-resolution HLA genotyping to study TCR occurrence patterns. A later genetic analysis took genome-wide SNP genotypes for about three fifths of the roughly 700 donors and used that subset as a discovery cohort. Typing coverage differed by locus: A, B, C, DRB1 and DQB1 were typed in roughly 620-640 donors, DQA1 in 522, DPA1 in around 600, and DPB1 in 472. Of the 350 to 400 genotyped donors, about 84% fell in the genetic ancestry cluster associated with self-reported Caucasian donors. Every discovery cohort repertoire had been produced on one sequencing platform. The study combined high-throughput TCR immunosequencing, statistical association of individual TCRs with disease status, and machine learning to predict cytomegalovirus infection status. Among some 410 genotyped donors of the cohort, an average of roughly 230,000 unique TCR beta nucleotide sequences was sequenced per donor, of which 15% to 20% were non-productive. To decide whether each TCR beta V gene segment behaved as functional or pseudogenic, an earlier analysis of some 600 of the donors relied on high-throughput TCR beta sequencing. Class I and class II HLA loci were covered by the typing at four-digit resolution. About 300 gigabases of sequencing data and approximately 85 million unique TCR sequences were included in an early release covering several hundred HLA-typed donors. The T cell repertoires of around 730 subjects were profiled by immunosequencing and related to cytomegalovirus serostatus. A separate validation cohort of roughly 130 different subjects was used in addition to the approximately 640-subject first cohort. Because of strong linkage in the cohort, roughly five DR-DQ haplotypes were treated as single units for association and clustering. What the work shows at the level of the full study, not this receptor alone: While some public TCRs were present in many individuals, most TCR sequences turned up only very rarely across donors. A few of the identified cytomegalovirus-associated TCR beta chains were confirmed in vitro to be specific for cytomegalovirus antigens. A later analysis found that most CMV-associated TCR beta chains appeared HLA-restricted, with HLA associations seemingly driven largely by CMV exposure. Because HLA typing was unavailable for some donors at each locus, only the typed subset was used in association tests. V-gene and J-gene trimming of TCR beta chains was associated with a missense DCLRE1C variant in a later genetic analysis, and the association was replicated in an independent cohort. This cohort had only TCR beta chains sequenced, and the lack of alpha or paired-chain data limited which features could be detected. CMV serostatus was the only immune exposure information available for the cohort. The study gave a list of 150 to 200 TCR beta chains associated with cytomegalovirus. In a later analysis, TCR association rates were found to vary across HLA loci, with the most associated TCRs seen for DRB1 alleles and the fewest for HLA-C alleles. Linkage disequilibrium might explain the correlated functional status among segregating V segments, but an unknown experimental factor could not be excluded. In a later genetic analysis, fewer N-insertions in productive TCRs were reported among donors in an Asian-associated ancestry cluster than the approximately 670-donor mean. Specific HLA alleles were associated with around 18,000 TCR beta sequences at a false discovery rate of 0.05 in a later analysis. According to a later analysis, parvovirus B19, influenza, CMV and Epstein-Barr virus appeared linked to several top co-occurrence clusters. The classifier was reported to diagnose cytomegalovirus status with high specificity and sensitivity in both the original and validation cohorts. It was suggested by the authors that the approach could potentially be generalized to other disease states and immunological phenotypes. A later analysis found that HLA-associated TCR beta chains were more clonally expanded and had lower generation probabilities than equally common non-associated chains. An earlier analysis of approximately 590 of the donors showed that most TCR beta V segments appeared in productive rearrangements either about 90% or about 30% of the time, which broadly matched IMGT annotations. The 87-base-pair reads could not distinguish some IMGT-functional V segments, including TRBV6-2 and TRBV6-3, so those segments were excluded. Because counts were too low, under 20 rarely observed V segments, including chromosome 9 orphons, were left out of the earlier analysis of 587 of the donors. A further reported finding was that TCR beta sequences accurately predicted the HLA-A and HLA-B alleles for most subjects in the first cohort. Sequencing depth was assumed to be roughly uniform across donors in the presence/absence analyses, though that assumption may not hold. When HLA alleles, especially DR and DQ, strongly co-occurred, TCR associations were difficult to assign to individual alleles. A cluster of highly shared sequence variants was judged likely to be a technical artifact of the sequencing pipeline.

A word on this clone: The clone's antigen remains unknown. The record has no base qualities; no much larger clone is one base away.

V is trimmed back by 2 bases and J by 5 bases, and the junction contains 2 bases that no gene match accounts for. CDR1 is given as SGHTA and CDR2 as FQGTGA, both from the germline V gene. The CDR3 spans 13 residues, from the cysteine through the phenylalanine. Only the CDR3 part of the read is kept: 39 bases, read in frame from the first base. To prepare the library, the immunoSEQ multiplex PCR assay was applied. The multiplex PCR relied on a mix of 60 forward primers for TCR Vbeta segments and 13 reverse primers for TCR Jbeta segments. The CDR3 region of rearranged TCR beta genes was amplified from genomic DNA with a multiplex PCR assay. The Illumina HiSeq System was used to sequence the amplified TCR beta libraries as 87-base-pair reads. The authors' pipeline ran thus. In a later analysis, some 80 million unique TCR beta chains were counted across the approximately 620 repertoires, and approximately 9.9 million of these chains were shared by at least two donors. A nearest-neighbor algorithm error-corrected the raw reads and collapsed the reads into unique sequences, merging closely related sequences to remove PCR and sequencing errors. CDR3 sequences were aligned to IMGT reference sequences to assign V, D and J gene segments. For a sequence to be retained, a match of at least six nucleotides to both a V gene segment and a J gene segment was required. Rearrangements were called productive when the CDR3 lacked stop codons and stayed in frame with V and J; all others were non-productive. Following IMGT convention, CDR3 was defined as the stretch from the second conserved V-encoded cysteine to the conserved J-encoded phenylalanine. Sequences without an unambiguous match to a single V gene segment were excluded from the earlier analysis of a few hundred of the donors. In an earlier analysis of several hundred of the donors, V segments were called functional above 56.7% productive rearrangements and were called segregating when the between-donor standard deviation exceeded 5%. A statistical classification framework was built to diagnose cytomegalovirus status from the catalog of TCR beta chain sequences. In a later analysis, TCR nucleotide sequences were compared against IMGT/GENE-DB human TR gene sequences so that V and J genes could be assigned. In a later analysis, CDR3 sequences and most-parsimonious VDJ recombination scenarios were assigned using the TCRdist pipeline. In a later analysis, each TCR beta chain was defined by its CDR3 amino acid sequence together with its V-gene family, and reads without a unique V-gene family were excluded. To address suspected cross-contamination and a sequencing artifact, a later analysis removed 592 highly shared, low-generation-probability nucleotide sequences. A later analysis calculated a clonal expansion index for each public chain from normalized within-repertoire ranks of inferred template counts. In a later analysis, generation probabilities were computed using a VDJ recombination model fitted to out-of-frame rearrangements, and the results were checked against IGoR. In a later analysis, hypergeometric tests were used to score TCR-TCR, TCR-HLA and TCR-CMV co-occurrence, with a repertoire-size bias correction applied to TCR pairs. To estimate false discovery rates, a later analysis permuted the HLA or CMV assignments 20 times. A later analysis grouped co-occurring TCRs with DBSCAN, adding TCRdist sequence similarity when clustering within HLA-allele-positive subsets. For co-occurrence clustering, repertoires with fewer than 30,000 or more than 120,000 public chains were excluded, along with five repertoires with anomalous nucleotide sharing. Drawn from immuneACCESS, this table holds only the in-frame rearrangements with V and J called that TCRdb kept. Clones are partly lost; checked studies trace under half to an unresolved V gene and leave the rest unexplained. The V and J calls and the clone size are those of that table, but D and trimming were determined from the DNA. Counted in this sample were under 200,000 clones; roughly 75% of them appeared once. 4.9% of the sample goes to the ten largest clones.

The cohort was made up of roughly 670 healthy bone marrow donors. All cohort members were sampled while nominally healthy, although unrecorded immune exposures were likely present. The donor tested CMV seronegative, placing the donor among the roughly 340 seronegative members of the cohort. A peripheral blood sample was provided by each donor, and peripheral blood mononuclear cells were used for TCR beta sequencing. Genomic DNA extraction from the blood cell samples was performed with the Qiagen DNeasy Blood Extraction Kit. The sequenced material came from PBMCs. The origin of this receptor is a male donor in good health and CMV-seronegative. The chain links TRBV7-3 with TRBJ1-2; 7 bases in the middle match TRBD1. The CDR3 amino acid sequence is: CASSLSGQYGYTF. The nucleotide sequence is given as TGTGCCAGCAGCTTATCGGGACAGTATGGCTACACCTTC.